The present TCR beta chain was sequenced within a study of CD8+ T cells in alopecia areata. In each case, RNA was isolated and then reverse transcribed into cDNA as the sequencing template. The repertoire was sequenced with immunoSEQ multiplex PCR; TCRdb's copy has only in-frame clones and lacks some. The table has about 160,000 clones, around 71% seen once. Documented treatment: oral pan-JAK inhibitor, 5-10 mg twice daily. The CDR3 runs to 13 residues. Germline lookup yields CDR1 KGHSH and CDR2 LQKENI. Trimming cost V 6 bases and J 9 bases; bases outside gene matches: 5. This clone came up a few times.

The genes are TRBV18 and TRBJ1-6; TRBD1 agrees at 7 bases. The sample was CD4+ T cells sorted from blood, taken at week 4, from a patient treated with tofacitinib. The receptor comes from a human donor with alopecia areata. Written as DNA, the CDR3 is TGTGCCAGCTCGGAACAGGGGACTTCACCCCTCCACTTT. It encodes CASSEQGTSPLHF.